One sample yielded the 21 T cell receptor beta chains listed below, sequenced in a study of tissue T cells after allogeneic stem cell transplantation. Produced via immunoSEQ multiplex PCR; TCRdb's table is partial and in-frame only. The data contain over 25,000 clones, 85% of them seen just once; the ten biggest clones take up more than 3%. The material sequenced was blood, taken before transplantation. These receptors all stem from a woman between 18 and 55 years old who later had graft-versus-host disease after an allogeneic stem cell transplant.

This clone occurred a few times. This rearrangement joins TRBV10-2 to TRBJ2-3; possible D gene TRBD1, 5 bases. The germline V gene encodes CDR1 WSHSY and CDR2 SAAADI. The length of the CDR3 is 11 residues. Trimming took 6 bases from V and 8 from J, leaving 9 bases between them. Written as DNA, the CDR3 is TGCGCCAGCAGGGGGCAAGCTACGCAGTATTTT. Translation gives CASRGQATQYF.

The table lists this clone with a count of one. The chain joins TRBV30 to TRBJ2-3, with D perhaps matching TRBD2 (6 bases). V was clipped by 0 bases and J by 5 bases, with 15 bases between them. CDR1 is GTSNPN, CDR2 SVGIG, per germline (reference sequence). The length of the CDR3 is 15 residues. The CDR3 sequence: CAWSVSSGVGDTQYF. The CDR3 coding sequence is TGTGCCTGGAGTGTGTCGTCGGGGGTTGGAGATACGCAGTATTTT.

This chain links TRBV5-1 with TRBJ1-1; D gene ambiguous. Germline assignment: CDR1 SGHRS and CDR2 YFSETQ. Trimming pared 2 bases from V and 0 bases from J, leaving 5 bases between. The CDR3 has 13 residues. The DNA for the CDR3 is TGCGCCAGCAGCTTTGACTTGAACACTGAAGCTTTCTTT. Its protein is CASSFDLNTEAFF.

The rearrangement uses TRBV19 and TRBJ1-2, with D unresolved. Trimming left V 7 bases short and J 0 bases short, with 15 bases between. This CDR3 contains 15 residues. Per the germline V gene, CDR1 is LNHDA and CDR2 is SQIVND (reference sequence). CDR3 DNA sequence: TGTGCCAGTACCCTGGCGACGGGAACTAACTATGGCTACACCTTC. It is translated as CASTLATGTNYGYTF.

This chain links TRBV5-6 with TRBJ1-2; tentative D call: TRBD1 (5 bases). The length of the CDR3 is 13 residues. CDR1 and CDR2 from the germline V gene are SGHDT and YYEEEE. V gave up 0 bases and J gave up 4 bases, with 7 bases separating them. The chain's CDR3 is CASSLETAYGYTF. The CDR3, as DNA: TGTGCCAGCAGCTTGGAGACAGCCTATGGCTACACCTTC. The full variable domain, in which reference TRBV5-6 and TRBJ1-2 provide the parts outside the CDR3, is DAGVTQSPTHLIKTRGQQVTLRCSPKSGHDTVSWYQQALGQGPQFIFQYYEEEERQRGNFPDRFSGHQFPNYSSELNVNALLLGDSALYLCASSLETAYGYTFGSGTRLTVV.

The chain uses TRBV28 and TRBJ2-7; D is unresolved. V shed 6 bases and J shed 0 bases, with 9 bases lying between them. The CDR3 has 13 amino acids. Germline V gene data show CDR1 as MDHEN and CDR2 as SYDVKM. The CDR3 nucleotides are TGTGCCAGCAGCCTCGGAATCTCCTACGAGCAGTACTTC. It translates to CASSLGISYEQYF.

This chain joins TRBV12-3 or TRBV12-4 and TRBJ1-1, with 8 positions matching TRBD1. The CDR3 is 12 residues long. Trimming removed 6 bases from V and 7 bases from J; junction bases left unmatched: 4. The CDR3 DNA follows: TGTGCCAGCAGACTTACAGGGGGTGAAGCTTTCTTT. It encodes CASRLTGGEAFF.

The table lists this clone with a count of one. The genes are TRBV7-2 and TRBJ1-1; D is uncertain. Germline V gene lookup returns CDR1 SGHTA and CDR2 FQGNSA. The CDR3 is 13 residues long. V shed 3 bases and J shed 5 bases, with 10 bases lying between them. The CDR3 protein is CASSFREETEAFF. For the CDR3, the DNA is TGTGCCAGCAGCTTTCGTGAGGAAACTGAAGCTTTCTTT.

This chain links TRBV5-1 with TRBJ1-2; 9 nucleotides line up with TRBD1. The CDR3 sequence is 17 residues long. The germline CDR1 and CDR2 sequences are SGHRS and YFSETQ. V lost 0 bases and J lost 5; bases outside the gene matches: 11. The CDR3 sequence is CASSLVGTGFPLYGYTF. In DNA form, the CDR3 reads TGCGCCAGCAGCTTGGTAGGGACAGGGTTTCCGCTTTATGGCTACACCTTC. The full variable domain, in which reference TRBV5-1 and TRBJ1-2 provide the parts outside the CDR3, is KAGVTQTPRYLIKTRGQQVTLSCSPISGHRSVSWYQQTPGQGLQFLFEYFSETQRNKGNFPGRFSGRQFSNSRSEMNVSTLELGDSALYLCASSLVGTGFPLYGYTFGSGTRLTVV.

The gene calls are TRBV5-5 and TRBJ1-1; a possible D gene is TRBD1 (6 bases). Trimming took 1 base from V and 4 from J, leaving 20 bases between them. The length of the CDR3 is 17 residues. Germline CDR1 reads SGHKS; CDR2 reads YYEKEE (reference sequence). DNA of the CDR3: TGTGCCAGCAGCTTGTATCCAGTGGGGGCAGGAGGCACTGAAGCTTTCTTT. This sequence encodes CASSLYPVGAGGTEAFF. Supplemented by reference TRBV5-5 and TRBJ1-1, the full variable domain reads DAGVTQSPTHLIKTRGQQVTLRCSPISGHKSVSWYQQVLGQGPQFIFQYYEKEERGRGNFPDRFSARQFPNYSSELNVNALLLGDSALYLCASSLYPVGAGGTEAFFGQGTRLTVV.

This sequence joins TRBV7-6 and TRBJ2-2; a weak D match, TRBD1 (6 bases). CDR3 length equals 16 residues. Deletions cut 1 base from V and 4 bases from J, with 13 bases between. Germline V gives CDR1 SGHVS, CDR2 FNYEAQ. The CDR3 nucleotides are TGTGCCAGCAGCTTAGATCTGGGACAAGCCACCGGGGAGCTGTTTTTT. It encodes CASSLDLGQATGELFF.

The rearrangement uses TRBV29-1 and TRBJ2-3, with TRBD2 matching over 14 bases. The V and J ends lost 4 bases and 5 bases, in that order; junction bases with no gene match: 2. Looked up from germline, CDR1 is SQVTM and CDR2 is ANQGSEA. This CDR3 has 14 amino acids. The CDR3: CSVGGLAGEDTQYF. In DNA form, the CDR3 reads TGCAGCGTTGGGGGACTAGCGGGAGAAGATACGCAGTATTTT.

The chain recombines TRBV7-9 with TRBJ1-1, with D uncertain. V shed 1 base and J shed 1 base, with 7 bases lying between them. The CDR3 loop spans 14 amino acids. In germline, CDR1 is SEHNR, CDR2 FQNEAQ (reference sequence). The CDR3 DNA follows: TGTGCCAGCAGCTTAGTGGTGAGGAACACTGAAGCTTTCTTT. It translates to CASSLVVRNTEAFF.

The gene calls are TRBV6-4 and TRBJ2-1; 8 nucleotides align to TRBD2. Germline values: CDR1 MRHNA, CDR2 SNTAGT. V shed 3 bases, J shed 6 bases, and the junction held 4 bases outside the gene matches. The CDR3 is 14 residues long. The CDR3 loop is CASSEGAGGNEQFF. The CDR3 DNA reads TGTGCCAGCAGTGAGGGTGCGGGGGGCAATGAGCAGTTCTTC.

The rearrangement links TRBV27 to TRBJ2-7; TRBD1 matches 8 bases. Trimming took 4 bases from V and 5 from J; bases not matched to a gene: 10. This CDR3 comprises 15 residues. Germline values: CDR1 MNHEY, CDR2 SMNVEV (reference sequence). The DNA for the CDR3 is TGTGCCAGCAGTTCTCCCCGACAGGGGAGCCACGAGCAGTACTTC. The encoded protein is CASSSPRQGSHEQYF.

This clone was counted once. This chain uses TRBV29-1 with TRBJ2-2, with TRBD1 identical over 7 bases. CDR3 length: 14 amino acids. Germline V gene lookup returns CDR1 SQVTM and CDR2 ANQGSEA. The junction had 7 bases not matched to a gene; V was cut back by 4 bases and J by 5 bases. CDR3 sequence: CSVVGTDITGELFF. The DNA of the CDR3 is TGCAGCGTTGTGGGGACAGACATAACCGGGGAGCTGTTTTTT.

This clone is a singleton in its sample. The chain recombines TRBV7-9 with TRBJ1-5; maybe TRBD1 (5 bases). The CDR3 runs 12 residues. Per the germline V gene, CDR1 is SEHNR and CDR2 is FQNEAQ (reference sequence). The ends were cut back, 3 bases at V and 6 bases at J, with 6 bases in the middle. DNA of the CDR3: TGTGCCAGCAGCTTGGGGACTCAGCCCCAGCATTTT. Translation gives CASSLGTQPQHF.

This clone was counted only a few times. At one end, the junction sequence differs from germline, possibly due to a read error. This chain links TRBV6-1 with TRBJ1-2; D may be TRBD1 (5 bases). Germline CDR1 is MNHNS and CDR2 is SASEGT. The CDR3 contains 14 residues. CDR3 in amino acids: CASSEDVREKRKRF. CDR3 bases: TGTGCCAGCAGTGAAGATGTCAGGGAGAAGAGAAAGAGGTTC.

The genes are TRBV6-1 and TRBJ1-5; no firm D call. V was cut by 3 bases and J by 4 bases, with 7 bases left in between. This CDR3 is 13 amino acids long. Germline lookup yields CDR1 MNHNS and CDR2 SASEGT. For the CDR3, the DNA is TGTGCCAGCAGTGATTCGGGTAATCAGCCCCAGCATTTT. Its protein product is CASSDSGNQPQHF.

The rearrangement uses TRBV29-1 and TRBJ2-3; the D is unclear. The germline V gene has CDR1 SQVTM and CDR2 ANQGSEA. The CDR3 has 13 residues. V dropped 7 bases and J dropped 4 bases, with 15 bases sitting between them. CDR3 region: CSAHDRPSDTQYF. CDR3 DNA: TGCAGCGCCCACGATCGTCCTTCAGATACGCAGTATTTT.

The chain joins TRBV10-2 to TRBJ2-2; 10 bases map to TRBD2. The CDR3 sequence is 16 residues long. J lost 7 bases, V lost 2 bases, and 7 bases had no gene match. Germline values: CDR1 WSHSY, CDR2 SAAADI. Here the CDR3 reads CASSERSGGANGELFF. Here the CDR3 DNA reads TGCGCCAGCAGTGAGAGGAGCGGGGGGGCGAACGGGGAGCTGTTTTTT.